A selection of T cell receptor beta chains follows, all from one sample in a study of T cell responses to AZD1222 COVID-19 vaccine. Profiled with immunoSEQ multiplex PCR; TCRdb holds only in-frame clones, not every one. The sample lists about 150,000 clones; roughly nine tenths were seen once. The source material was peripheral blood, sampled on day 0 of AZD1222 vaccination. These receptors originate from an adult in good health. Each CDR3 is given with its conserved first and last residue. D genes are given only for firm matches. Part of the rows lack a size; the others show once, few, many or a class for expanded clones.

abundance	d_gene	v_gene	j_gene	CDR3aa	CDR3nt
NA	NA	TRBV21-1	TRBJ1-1	CASSNYDLPNTEAFF	TGTGCCAGCAGCAATTACGACCTTCCGAACACTGAAGCTTTCTTT
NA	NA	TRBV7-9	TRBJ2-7	CASSVLQGTYEQYF	TGTGCCAGCAGCGTATTACAGGGTACCTACGAGCAGTACTTC
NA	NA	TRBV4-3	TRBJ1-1	CASSQAEGGTEAFF	TGCGCCAGCAGCCAAGCCGAAGGGGGCACTGAAGCTTTCTTT
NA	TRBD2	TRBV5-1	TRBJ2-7	CASSLGGSGSYEQYF	TGCGCCAGCAGCTTGGGCGGGAGTGGGTCCTACGAGCAGTACTTC
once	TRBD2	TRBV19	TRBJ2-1	CASSLRTSGRVLVRNEQFF	TGTGCCAGTAGTCTTAGGACTAGCGGGAGGGTTTTGGTGAGGAATGAGCAGTTCTTC
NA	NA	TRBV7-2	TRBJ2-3	CASSPWLGTDTQYF	TGTGCCAGCAGCCCGTGGCTGGGCACAGATACGCAGTATTTT
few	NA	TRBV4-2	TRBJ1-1	CASSQDQGGSFF	TGTGCCAGCAGCCAAGATCAGGGTGGGTCTTTCTTT
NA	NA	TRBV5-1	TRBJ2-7	CASSYPQVGEQYF	TGCGCCAGCAGCTACCCACAGGTGGGCGAGCAGTACTTC
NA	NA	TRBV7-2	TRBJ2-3	CASSLSSGTDTQYF	TGTGCCAGCAGCTTATCCAGCGGCACAGATACGCAGTATTTT
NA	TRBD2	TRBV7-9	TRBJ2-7	CASSLGTSGSSYEQYF	TGTGCCAGCAGCCTAGGGACTAGCGGGAGCTCCTACGAGCAGTACTTC
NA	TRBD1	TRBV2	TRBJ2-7	CASSPLQGGYEQYF	TGTGCCAGCAGTCCTCTACAGGGGGGCTACGAGCAGTACTTC
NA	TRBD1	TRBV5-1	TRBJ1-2	CASTSGTAYGYTF	TGCGCCAGCACCTCCGGGACAGCCTATGGCTACACCTTC
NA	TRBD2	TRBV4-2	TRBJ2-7	CASSQGLAGSYEQYF	TGTGCCAGCAGCCAAGGTCTAGCGGGTTCCTACGAGCAGTACTTC
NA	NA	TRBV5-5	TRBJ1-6	CASRLGLVQGPSSPLHF	TGTGCCAGCAGACTTGGATTGGTTCAAGGTCCTTCTTCACCCCTCCACTTT
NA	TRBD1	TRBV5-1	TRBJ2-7	CASSQKTGGEQYF	TGCGCCAGCAGTCAAAAGACAGGGGGCGAGCAGTACTTC
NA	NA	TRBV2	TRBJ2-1	CASSDRVGNEQFF	TGTGCCAGCAGTGACAGGGTGGGCAATGAGCAGTTCTTC
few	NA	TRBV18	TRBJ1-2	CASSPNALGHYGYTF	TGTGCCAGCTCACCAAACGCCCTGGGCCACTATGGCTACACCTTC
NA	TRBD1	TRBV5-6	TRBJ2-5	CASSFYGQGQETQYF	TGTGCCAGCAGCTTTTACGGACAGGGGCAAGAGACCCAGTACTTC
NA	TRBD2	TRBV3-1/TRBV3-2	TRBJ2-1	CASSPRTSGTHSSEQFF	TGTGCCAGCAGCCCTCGGACTAGCGGGACTCACTCCAGTGAGCAGTTCTTC
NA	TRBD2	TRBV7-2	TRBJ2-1	CASSLVLAGFNEQFF	TGTGCCAGCAGCTTAGTGCTAGCGGGATTTAATGAGCAGTTCTTC
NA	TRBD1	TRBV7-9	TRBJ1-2	CASSLAGQPYGYTF	TGTGCCAGCAGCTTAGCGGGACAGCCTTATGGCTACACCTTC
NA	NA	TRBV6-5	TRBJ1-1	CASSYSTSRTEAFF	TGTGCCAGCAGTTACTCGACCTCCCGAACTGAAGCTTTCTTT
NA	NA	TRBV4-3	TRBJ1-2	CASSRQSRSSGLMGGYTF	TGCGCCAGCAGCCGACAGTCGAGAAGCTCGGGGCTGATGGGCGGCTACACCTTC
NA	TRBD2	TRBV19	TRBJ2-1	CASSPWTSGSNEQFF	TGTGCCAGTAGTCCTTGGACTAGCGGGAGTAATGAGCAGTTCTTC
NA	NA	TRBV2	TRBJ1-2	CASSESGGDWGYTF	TGTGCCAGCAGTGAGTCCGGGGGCGATTGGGGCTACACCTTC
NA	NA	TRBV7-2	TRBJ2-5	CASSLQGSGQETQYF	TGTGCCAGCAGCCTCCAGGGGTCGGGGCAAGAGACCCAGTACTTC
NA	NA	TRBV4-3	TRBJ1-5	CASSQDGQHQPQHF	TGCGCCAGCAGCCAGGACGGACAGCATCAGCCCCAGCATTTT
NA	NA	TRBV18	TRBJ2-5	CASSQQGGETQYF	TGTGCCAGCTCACAACAGGGTGGAGAGACCCAGTACTTC
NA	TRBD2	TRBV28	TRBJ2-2	CASAGGTSGINVVTGELFF	TGTGCCAGCGCCGGGGGGACTAGCGGGATCAATGTAGTCACCGGGGAGCTGTTTTTT
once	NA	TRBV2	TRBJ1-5	CASSFGRVGNQPQHF	TGTGCCAGCAGTTTTGGGCGCGTTGGCAATCAGCCCCAGCATTTT
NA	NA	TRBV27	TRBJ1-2	CASSPRTANYGYTF	TGTGCCAGCAGTCCACGGACAGCTAACTATGGCTACACCTTC
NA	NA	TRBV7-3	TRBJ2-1	CASSPMRASAYNEQFF	TGTGCCAGCAGCCCCATGCGAGCTAGCGCCTACAATGAGCAGTTCTTC
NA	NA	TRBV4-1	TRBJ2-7	CASSQVRQSSYEQYF	TGCGCCAGCAGCCAAGTGCGACAGAGCTCCTACGAGCAGTACTTC
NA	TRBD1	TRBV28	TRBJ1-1	CASSLRTGRSMAFF	TGTGCCAGCAGTTTAAGGACAGGAAGGAGCATGGCTTTCTTT
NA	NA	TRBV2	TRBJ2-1	CASSITEVGRQFF	TGTGCCAGCAGTATTACAGAGGTGGGTCGGCAGTTCTTC
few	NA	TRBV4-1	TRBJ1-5	CASSPGPWGNQPQHF	TGCGCCAGCAGCCCCGGGCCTTGGGGTAATCAGCCCCAGCATTTT
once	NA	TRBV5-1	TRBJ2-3	CASSLGGGAQYF	TGCGCCAGCAGCTTGGGAGGTGGGGCGCAGTATTTT
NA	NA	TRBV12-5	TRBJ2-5	CASGLVGEETQYF	TGTGCTAGTGGTTTGGTTGGGGAAGAGACCCAGTACTTC